The T cell receptor (beta chain) under discussion was sequenced for a study of long-term antiretroviral therapy in people with HIV. Study background: The oldest samples precede the 2015 immediate-ART recommendation by about a decade.

At minimum, one pre-ART and two post-ART PBMC samples were obtained from each donor. The study, taken as a whole, reports: In samples taken after ART, diversity increased but remained below transplant donor control levels. Pre-ART clonal expansions dominated every time point's repertoire.

About this clone: The antigen is undetermined.

The CDR3 is 15 residues long. Germline V gene sequence: CDR1 LNHDA, CDR2 SQIVND (reference sequence). The V end lost 7 bases, the J end lost 5 bases, and 17 bases lay between the germline ends. The libraries were made with immunoSEQ v3.0 at survey level. Using immunoSEQ multiplex PCR, the repertoire was profiled, and TCRdb retains in-frame clones only, with some absent. The repertoire consists of roughly 7,800 clones, with roughly 80% occurring once and the leading ten covering approximately 17%. The material sequenced was unsorted PBMCs, taken 0.1 years after starting antiretroviral therapy. This chain joins TRBV19 and TRBJ2-2; a weak D match, TRBD1 (7 bases). The clonotype originates from a man between 35 and 55 years old with HIV. CDR3 sequence: CASTQGGSGTGELFF. The CDR3 DNA reads as TGTGCCAGTACCCAGGGGGGCAGTGGGACCGGGGAGCTGTTTTTT.